This TCR beta chain was found in a study of T cells in Graves' hyperthyroidism and ophthalmopathy. This clonotype was detected only a few times. TCR beta CDR3 sequences were amplified from RNA transcripts. HTBI primers were the set used in a first-round RT-PCR of the TCR CDR3. TCRdb re-derived calls from the multiplex PCR reads in MiXCR, one entry per CDR3 protein. The sample shows about 560,000 distinct CDR3 sequences, around 46% of them seen only once. The germline V gene encodes CDR1 SGHRS and CDR2 YFSETQ. The CDR3 spans 14 residues. The V end lost 3 bases, the J end lost 6 bases, and 16 bases lay between the germline ends.

This chain joins TRBV5-1 and TRBJ2-7, with a weak D call TRBD1 (6 bases). The TCR was taken from a young woman with Graves' hyperthyroidism. Sequenced sample: peripheral blood or thyroid tissue (not recorded which). The CDR3 reads CASSWTERLREQYF. Here the CDR3 DNA reads TGCGCCAGCAGCTGGACAGAGAGATTACGCGAGCAGTACTTC.